This record concerns one T cell receptor (beta chain) sequence. What it recognizes is unknown. The data were produced by immunoSEQ multiplex PCR, yet TCRdb's version contains in-frame clones alone and is incomplete. The top ten hold more than 1.1% of the sample, which has around 180,000 clones, 86% seen once. The data originate from a study of cytomegalovirus exposure and HLA in healthy donors. Whole-study results and caveats: TCR beta chains numbering about 160 were designated cytomegalovirus-associated. Most TCRs appeared rarely, but some public TCRs recurred in many donors. A later analysis found first-cohort TCR clusters tended to co-occur in the 110 or so validation repertoires.

The CDR3 is 13 amino acids. Germline CDR1 reads SGHRS; CDR2 reads YFSETQ. J lost 6 bases, V lost 5 bases, and 3 bases had no gene match. Material for sequencing was PBMCs. The rearrangement joins TRBV5-1 to TRBJ2-3, with 10 bases fitting TRBD1. The TCR sequence derives from a young woman in good health and CMV-seronegative. The CDR3 reads CASRVGQGDTQYF. For the CDR3, the DNA is TGCGCCAGCAGGGTGGGACAGGGGGATACGCAGTATTTT.